The sample holds one count of the clone carrying this T cell receptor beta chain. Antigen: not known. Although they were nominally healthy when sampled, donors likely had unrecorded immune exposures. This sample was taken from a study of cytomegalovirus exposure and HLA in healthy donors. Study summary: From HLA-typed donors, an early data release held 70 million to 95 million unique TCRs.

Germline-derived CDR1 and CDR2 are SGHTS and YDEGEE. Unmatched junction bases numbered 15, after V lost 4 bases and J lost 3 bases. This CDR3 has 18 amino acids. Study-level results: Later analysis identified several of the most significant clusters that appeared linked to common viral pathogens. A later look showed TCR association rates differing by HLA locus, highest for DRB1 and lowest for HLA-C.

A multiplex PCR was run with 60 Vbeta primers and 13 Jbeta primers. Assay used: immunoSEQ multiplex PCR; TCRdb lists only in-frame clones, some missing. Of fewer than 300,000 clones listed, 80% are singletons. The chain recombines TRBV5-8 with TRBJ2-1, with 8 bases lining up with TRBD2. The sequenced sample consisted of PBMCs. The TCR was taken from a girl aged 2-15 years in good health and CMV-seronegative. In nucleotides, the CDR3 is TGTGCCAGCAGCCGGTTGGGTGGGGTACTAGCGGACTACAATGAGCAGTTCTTC. Translating it yields CASSRLGGVLADYNEQFF. The variable domain in full, completed from reference TRBV5-8 and TRBJ2-1, reads EAGVTQSPTHLIKTRGQQATLRCSPISGHTSVYWYQQALGLGLQFLLWYDEGEERNRGNFPPRFSGRQFPNYSSELNVNALELEDSALYLCASSRLGGVLADYNEQFFGPGTRLTVL.